This TCR beta chain was observed in a study of T cell responses to AZD1222 COVID-19 vaccine. Study background: Analyses pooled second doses at about 4 or about 12 weeks. Notes on the study in general: Seropositive status at baseline applied to only 6 or 7 AZD1222 recipients. Two AZD1222 doses significantly raised spike-specific TCR breadth and depth over controls. It should be noted that donors were predominantly white British and more often female, and clonal diversity was possibly underestimated.

The CDR3 length is 16 residues. From germline, CDR1 is SGDLS and CDR2 YYNGEE. With V trimmed by 5 bases and J by 5 bases, 15 bases remained unmatched. Repertoires were generated with immunoSEQ multiplex PCR, while TCRdb's copy carries only in-frame clones and drops some. Among some 150,000 clones, about 90% were seen once, and the ten largest hold roughly 5%. As to this clone: The antigen remains undetermined.

This TCR was recovered from an adult in good health. The chain carries TRBV9 and TRBJ1-2, with TRBD1 identical over 7 bases. The starting material was peripheral blood, obtained on day 0 of AZD1222 vaccination. The CDR3 is CASSRIRQGGDYGYTF. CDR3 bases: TGTGCCAGCAGTCGAATTCGACAGGGAGGGGATTATGGCTACACCTTC.